These T cell receptor beta chains were read from a single sample in a study of T cells in Graves' hyperthyroidism and ophthalmopathy. TCRdb reprocessed the multiplex PCR reads with MiXCR, giving one entry per CDR3 protein. The data show roughly 500,000 distinct CDR3 sequences, around 43% seen once. The sequenced sample consisted of peripheral blood or thyroid tissue (not recorded which). These receptors all stem from an adult woman with Graves' disease, either hyperthyroidism or ophthalmopathy (not recorded which). CDR3s include the opening cysteine and the closing phenylalanine or tryptophan. Each record gives: clone size, D gene, J gene, V gene, CDR3 protein, CDR3 DNA. The D gene is left open where the match is weak. Rows give clone size only sometimes, using once, few, many, or a class for an expanded clone.

clone_size: NA; d_call: TRBD1; j_call: TRBJ1-4; v_call: TRBV25-1; cdr3_aa: CATDREFNEKLFF; cdr3_nt: TGTGCCACCGACAGGGAGTTTAATGAAAAACTGTTTTTT
clone_size: many; d_call: NA; j_call: TRBJ1-2; v_call: TRBV20-1; cdr3_aa: CSAKSEYYGYTF; cdr3_nt: TGCAGTGCTAAATCTGAATACTATGGCTACACCTTC
clone_size: many; d_call: TRBD1; j_call: TRBJ1-6; v_call: TRBV10-3; cdr3_aa: CAISQTGADSPLHF; cdr3_nt: TGTGCCATCAGCCAGACAGGGGCCGATTCACCCCTCCACTTT
clone_size: NA; d_call: NA; j_call: TRBJ2-5; v_call: TRBV20-1; cdr3_aa: CSASRGEMQTQYF; cdr3_nt: TGCAGTGCCAGCCGCGGGGAAATGCAGACCCAGTACTTC
clone_size: many; d_call: NA; j_call: TRBJ2-7; v_call: TRBV20-1; cdr3_aa: CSASASRYEQYF; cdr3_nt: TGCAGTGCTAGCGCCTCACGGTACGAGCAGTACTTC
clone_size: once; d_call: TRBD1; j_call: TRBJ2-7; v_call: TRBV7-9; cdr3_aa: CASSLTGGVYEQYF; cdr3_nt: TGTGCCAGCAGCTTGACAGGGGGGGTCTACGAGCAGTACTTC
clone_size: many; d_call: TRBD1; j_call: TRBJ1-2; v_call: TRBV5-1; cdr3_aa: CASSLGTGLDGYTF; cdr3_nt: TGCGCCAGCAGCTTGGGGACAGGGCTGGATGGCTACACCTTC
clone_size: few; d_call: NA; j_call: TRBJ1-2; v_call: TRBV2; cdr3_aa: CASTKDRRGHGYTF; cdr3_nt: TGTGCCAGCACCAAGGACAGAAGAGGACATGGCTACACCTTC
clone_size: few; d_call: NA; j_call: TRBJ2-7; v_call: TRBV10-2; cdr3_aa: CASSEFGGTYEQYF; cdr3_nt: TGCGCCAGCAGTGAGTTTGGCGGAACCTACGAGCAGTACTTC
clone_size: once; d_call: TRBD1; j_call: TRBJ2-7; v_call: TRBV4-1; cdr3_aa: CASSQEGTGTYEQYF; cdr3_nt: TGCGCCAGCAGCCAAGAGGGGACAGGTACCTACGAGCAGTACTTC
clone_size: NA; d_call: NA; j_call: TRBJ2-7; v_call: TRBV7-2; cdr3_aa: CASSLPKVSWGTNTGELYF; cdr3_nt: TGTGCCAGCAGCTTGCCCAAGGTTTCATGGGGCACGAACACCGGGGAGCTGTACTTC
clone_size: many; d_call: TRBD1; j_call: TRBJ1-1; v_call: TRBV11-2; cdr3_aa: CASSFGQGEAFF; cdr3_nt: TGTGCCAGCAGCTTTGGACAGGGTGAAGCTTTCTTT
clone_size: few; d_call: NA; j_call: TRBJ2-2; v_call: TRBV29-1; cdr3_aa: CASSTLEGVTGELFF; cdr3_nt: TGTGCCAGCAGTACCCTGGAGGGCGTGACCGGGGAGCTGTTTTTT
clone_size: many; d_call: NA; j_call: TRBJ1-1; v_call: TRBV29-1; cdr3_aa: CSVWSRAGRNTEAFF; cdr3_nt: TGCAGCGTCTGGTCGCGGGCAGGGCGGAACACTGAAGCTTTCTTT
clone_size: NA; d_call: TRBD1; j_call: TRBJ1-1; v_call: TRBV15; cdr3_aa: CATSSSDRVAAFF; cdr3_nt: TGTGCCACCAGCAGTAGTGACAGGGTAGCAGCTTTCTTT
clone_size: NA; d_call: NA; j_call: TRBJ1-5; v_call: TRBV28; cdr3_aa: CASADPGNQPQHF; cdr3_nt: TGTGCCAGTGCGGATCCGGGGAATCAGCCCCAGCATTTT
clone_size: many; d_call: TRBD1; j_call: TRBJ1-5; v_call: TRBV19; cdr3_aa: CASSIGSGQGGHVGNQPQHF; cdr3_nt: TGTGCCAGTAGTATAGGAAGTGGACAGGGGGGTCACGTTGGCAATCAGCCCCAGCATTTT
clone_size: once; d_call: NA; j_call: TRBJ2-3; v_call: TRBV6-5; cdr3_aa: CASRDGGSSTDTQYF; cdr3_nt: TGTGCCAGCCGTGATGGGGGATCTAGCACAGATACGCAGTATTTT
clone_size: few; d_call: NA; j_call: TRBJ1-1; v_call: TRBV18; cdr3_aa: CASSPFTTRVSSGSEAFF; cdr3_nt: TGTGCCAGCTCACCATTTACGACTCGGGTCTCCTCGGGATCTGAAGCTTTCTTT
clone_size: NA; d_call: TRBD1; j_call: TRBJ1-5; v_call: TRBV6-6; cdr3_aa: CASSFNTGGNQPQHF; cdr3_nt: TGTGCCAGCAGTTTCAATACAGGGGGCAATCAGCCCCAGCATTTT
clone_size: few; d_call: NA; j_call: TRBJ1-3; v_call: TRBV15; cdr3_aa: CATSRRSSGNTIYF; cdr3_nt: TGTGCCACCAGCAGACGAAGCTCTGGAAACACCATATATTTT
clone_size: few; d_call: TRBD1; j_call: TRBJ2-7; v_call: TRBV29-1; cdr3_aa: CSAGTGEVYEQYF; cdr3_nt: TGCAGCGCTGGGACAGGGGAGGTCTACGAGCAGTACTTC
clone_size: few; d_call: NA; j_call: TRBJ2-3; v_call: TRBV5-4; cdr3_aa: CASSPPGDTQYF; cdr3_nt: TGTGCCAGCAGCCCTCCGGGGGATACGCAGTATTTT
clone_size: once; d_call: TRBD1; j_call: TRBJ1-1; v_call: TRBV29-1; cdr3_aa: CSAQQGGGLAFF; cdr3_nt: TGCAGCGCACAGCAGGGGGGGGGGTTGGCTTTCTTT
clone_size: NA; d_call: NA; j_call: TRBJ1-6; v_call: TRBV2; cdr3_aa: CASSERVGLRSPLHF; cdr3_nt: TGTGCCAGCAGTGAGAGGGTGGGCCTTCGGTCACCCCTCCACTTT
clone_size: NA; d_call: NA; j_call: TRBJ2-7; v_call: TRBV2; cdr3_aa: CASSEALLSEQYF; cdr3_nt: TGTGCCAGCAGTGAAGCGTTACTCTCCGAGCAGTACTTC
clone_size: NA; d_call: NA; j_call: TRBJ2-5; v_call: TRBV25-1; cdr3_aa: CASSDDRRGETQYF; cdr3_nt: TGTGCCAGCAGTGACGACAGGAGGGGGGAGACCCAGTACTTC
clone_size: NA; d_call: NA; j_call: TRBJ1-5; v_call: TRBV7-2; cdr3_aa: CASSLDGAVPQHF; cdr3_nt: TGTGCCAGCAGCTTAGACGGCGCGGTACCCCAGCATTTT
clone_size: few; d_call: NA; j_call: TRBJ2-2; v_call: TRBV7-2; cdr3_aa: CASSFERERNTGELFF; cdr3_nt: TGTGCCAGCAGCTTCGAAAGGGAGAGGAACACCGGGGAGCTGTTTTTT
clone_size: NA; d_call: NA; j_call: TRBJ1-5; v_call: TRBV6-5; cdr3_aa: CASSSRGLQGNQPQHF; cdr3_nt: TGTGCCAGCAGTTCCCGGGGCCTCCAGGGCAATCAGCCCCAGCATTTT